This entry lists 27 T cell receptor beta chains sequenced from one sample in a study of spatial heterogeneity in lung cancer. From the 5' RACE reads, TCRdb called clonotypes with MiXCR, one entry per CDR3 protein. Of some 70,000 distinct CDR3 sequences detected, about 14% appear once; the ten largest clones hold approximately 7.2%. Time point specified: sample taken at primary tumor resection. The sequenced material consisted of unsorted whole RNA from tumor, nontumor lung or frozen PBMC. This sample comprised PBMCs, obtained at surgery. Receptor source: a male donor with early-stage non-small cell lung cancer.

This clonotype has ten or more counts. The chain's CDR3 is CASSGQGNTGELFF. The CDR3 DNA reads TGTGCCAGCAGCGGACAGGGAAACACCGGGGAGCTGTTTTTT. This sequence joins TRBV7-3 and TRBJ2-2, with 8 bases lining up with TRBD1. CDR3 length: 14 amino acids. CDR1 is SGHTA and CDR2 is FQGTGA in the germline V gene. The V gene end was trimmed by 5 bases and the J gene end by 2 bases; junction bases not matched to a gene: 1. The full variable domain, in which reference TRBV7-3 and TRBJ2-2 provide the parts outside the CDR3, is GAGVSQTPSNKVTEKGKYVELRCDPISGHTALYWYRQSLGQGPEFLIYFQGTGAADDSGLPNDRFFAVRPEGSVSTLKIQRTERGDSAVYLCASSGQGNTGELFFGEGSRLTVL.

This clonotype has only a few counts. The chain employs TRBV12-3 or TRBV12-4 and TRBJ1-1; no reliable D call. The CDR3 runs to 14 residues. Trimming pared 3 bases from V and 0 bases from J, leaving 8 bases between. The CDR3 nucleotides read TGTGCCAGCAGTTTTGGCAGGATGAACACTGAAGCTTTCTTT. Encoded protein: CASSFGRMNTEAFF.

The chain has TRBV29-1 and TRBJ2-3; 10 nucleotides agree with TRBD2. With V trimmed by 3 bases and J by 3 bases, 6 bases remained unmatched. The CDR3 has 15 amino acids. Germline CDR1 SQVTM, CDR2 ANQGSEA. The CDR3 is CSVEGKAGGTDTQYF. CDR3 nucleotides: TGCAGCGTTGAGGGAAAAGCGGGAGGGACAGATACGCAGTATTTT.

This clonotype was counted at least ten times. This sequence joins TRBV29-1 and TRBJ2-3; 7 positions agree with TRBD2. V lost 3 bases and J lost 3; bases outside the gene matches: 6. Per the germline V gene, CDR1 is SQVTM and CDR2 is ANQGSEA. The CDR3 runs to 14 residues. Written as DNA, the CDR3 is TGCAGCGTTGATTTGAGCGGGGTGACAGATACGCAGTATTTT. It codes for CSVDLSGVTDTQYF.

The chain carries TRBV27 and TRBJ2-7, with 10 positions matching TRBD2. V was pared by 4 bases and J by 4 bases, with 4 bases of the junction left unmatched. This CDR3 spans 14 amino acids. CDR1 is MNHEY and CDR2 is SMNVEV in the germline V gene (reference sequence). The CDR3 nucleotides read TGTGCCAGCAGTTCCAATAGCGGGAGGTACGAGCAGTACTTC. As protein: CASSSNSGRYEQYF.

The CDR3 DNA follows: TGTGCCAGCAGCTTTAGGGACGACTATGGCTACACCTTC. It translates to CASSFRDDYGYTF. The chain uses TRBV5-4 and TRBJ1-2, with TRBD1 as a possible D gene (5 bases). Deletions cut 2 bases from V and 3 bases from J, with 8 bases between. Germline values: CDR1 SGHNT, CDR2 YYREEE (reference sequence). The CDR3 totals 13 residues.

In its sample, this clonotype was seen a few times. The gene calls are TRBV2 and TRBJ1-4; 8 bases agree with TRBD1. V trimming: 4 bases; J trimming: 8 bases; junction bases outside the gene matches: 9. This CDR3 has 15 residues. CDR1 is SNHLY and CDR2 is FYNNEI in the germline V gene. The CDR3: CASSANRDRQEKLFF. The CDR3 coding sequence is TGTGCCAGCAGTGCTAACCGGGACAGGCAAGAAAAACTGTTTTTT. Variable domain in full (rest from reference TRBV2 and TRBJ1-4): EPEVTQTPSHQVTQMGQEVILRCVPISNHLYFYWYRQILGQKVEFLVSFYNNEISEKSEIFDDQFSVERPDGSNFTLKIRSTKLEDSAMYFCASSANRDRQEKLFFGSGTQLSVL.

There are many counts of this clonotype. The V and J genes are TRBV2 and TRBJ2-1, with 10 bases that match TRBD2. V shed 6 bases, J shed 7 bases, and the junction held 12 bases outside the gene matches. In germline, CDR1 is SNHLY, CDR2 FYNNEI. The CDR3 is made up of 16 amino acids. The CDR3, as DNA: TGTGCCAGCAGAGCAACTAGCGGGGCGTTGATAAATGAGCAGTTCTTC. As protein: CASRATSGALINEQFF.

The chain carries TRBV2 and TRBJ2-1; D remains ambiguous. This CDR3 has 15 amino acids. V shed 10 bases and J shed 0 bases, with 16 bases lying between them. Germline CDR1 SNHLY, CDR2 FYNNEI. CDR3 bases: TGTGCCACCCTACCCGGACCAAGCTCCTACAATGAGCAGTTCTTC. Amino acid sequence: CATLPGPSSYNEQFF.

Many counts were recorded for this clonotype. V gene TRBV4-1 combines with J gene TRBJ2-3; a weak D match, TRBD2 (5 bases). The V end was cut by 0 bases, the J end by 4 bases, with 17 bases between. The CDR3 spans 17 residues. Germline V gives CDR1 MGHRA, CDR2 YSYEKL. Here the CDR3 reads CASSQEARPTRSDTQYF. As DNA, the CDR3 is TGCGCCAGCAGCCAAGAGGCGCGGCCTACTAGGTCAGATACGCAGTATTTT.

The gene calls are TRBV5-4 and TRBJ1-3, with D possibly being TRBD1 (6 bases). V was cut by 4 bases and J by 7 bases, with 21 bases left in between. Germline V CDR1 and CDR2: SGHNT, YYREEE (reference sequence). The CDR3 is made up of 16 amino acids. The CDR3 protein is CASSPSPDRLLNTIYF. The CDR3, as DNA: TGTGCCAGCAGCCCCTCACCCGACAGGTTGCTTAACACCATATATTTT.

This clonotype has only a few counts. CDR3 region: CASSGLVGVDMNTEAFF. DNA of the CDR3: TGTGCCAGCAGTGGTCTGGTAGGGGTTGATATGAACACTGAAGCTTTCTTT. The chain recombines TRBV6-1 with TRBJ1-1, with a weak D call TRBD1 (5 bases). Looked up from germline, CDR1 is MNHNS and CDR2 is SASEGT. This CDR3 spans 17 amino acids. V was clipped by 4 bases and J by 0 bases, with 18 bases between them.

CDR3 sequence: CASSFTRSSYNEQFF. CDR3 nucleotides: TGCGCCAGCAGCTTTACACGAAGCTCCTACAATGAGCAGTTCTTC. The rearrangement joins TRBV5-1 to TRBJ2-1; D remains unclear. CDR3 length equals 15 residues. CDR1 SGHRS and CDR2 YFSETQ come from the germline V gene. V was shortened by 2 bases and J by 0 bases, with 9 bases between the two germline ends.

This clonotype was seen ten or more times. This chain links TRBV12-3 or TRBV12-4 with TRBJ1-5; TRBD1 is a possible D gene (6 bases). The V gene lost 3 bases and the J gene lost 9 bases, with 9 bases spanning the gap. The CDR3 spans 12 residues. The CDR3 protein is CASSLTRGPQHF. Written as DNA, the CDR3 is TGTGCCAGCAGTTTGACCAGGGGGCCCCAGCATTTT.

This clonotype was counted only a few times. The chain recombines TRBV5-1 with TRBJ1-1; no firm D call. With 0 bases removed from V and 4 bases from J, the gap between germline ends came to 13 bases. CDR3 length: 15 amino acids. The germline CDR1 and CDR2 sequences are SGHRS and YFSETQ. CDR3 sequence reads: CASSLEPTRGTEAFF. The CDR3 coding sequence is TGCGCCAGCAGCTTGGAACCTACTCGGGGCACTGAAGCTTTCTTT.

This clonotype was counted between two and nine times. An end of the junction does not agree with germline; a read error may underlie this. The chain uses TRBV10-3 and TRBJ2-7; D is possibly TRBD1 (6 bases). CDR1 and CDR2 (germline): ENHRY, SYGVKD. The length of the CDR3 is 14 residues. The CDR3 nucleotides are TGTGCCATCAGTGAACCACAGGGCTCCAACGAGCAGTACTTC. Translation: CAISEPQGSNEQYF.

This sequence joins TRBV11-2 and TRBJ2-1; D may correspond to TRBD1 or TRBD2 (6 bases each). This CDR3 contains 15 residues. The germline V and J ends were trimmed by 1 base and 6 bases, with 13 bases remaining between them. Germline CDR1 is SGHAT and CDR2 is FQNNGV. The CDR3 DNA reads TGTGCCAGCAGCTTAGCTTGGACAGCGGGCAATGAGCAGTTCTTC. Translating it yields CASSLAWTAGNEQFF.

The CDR3 DNA is TGTGCCAGCAGTTTTCCCGGGGGGGGTGAGACCCAGTACTTC. Protein sequence: CASSFPGGGETQYF. V gene TRBV6-6 combines with J gene TRBJ2-5; 8 bases line up with TRBD2. There are 14 residues in the CDR3. Germline V CDR1 and CDR2: MNHNY, SVGAGI (reference sequence). J gave up 5 bases and V 4 bases, and 6 bases lay outside the gene matches.

This clonotype was observed a handful of times. The chain carries TRBV7-2 and TRBJ2-3, with TRBD2 matching over 10 bases. Germline V gene lookup returns CDR1 SGHTA and CDR2 FQGNSA. With 4 bases clipped from V and 3 bases from J, the junction kept 7 bases outside the gene matches. The CDR3 contains 16 residues. The CDR3 DNA is TGTGCCAGCAGCTCGGGACTAGCGTTTGGGACAGATACGCAGTATTTT. Residues: CASSSGLAFGTDTQYF.

Only a few counts were recorded for this clonotype. The chain links TRBV20-1 to TRBJ1-1; perhaps TRBD1 as D (5 bases). CDR1 DFQATT and CDR2 SNEGSKA come from the germline V gene (reference sequence). The V and J ends lost 5 bases and 4 bases respectively, with 11 bases between them. This CDR3 has 12 residues. This CDR3 reads CSAPDRSTEAFF. The CDR3 bases are TGCAGTGCTCCCGACAGATCCACTGAAGCTTTCTTT.

The table lists this clonotype with a count of one. The J gene is TRBJ1-2, the V gene TRBV7-9, with D hard to call. Between the trimmed V and J ends, which lost 0 bases and 6 bases, there was a span of 2 bases. Germline V gives CDR1 SEHNR, CDR2 FQNEAQ (reference sequence). The CDR3 has 11 amino acids. CDR3 DNA: TGTGCCAGCAGCTTAGCTCATGGCTACACCTTC. This sequence encodes CASSLAHGYTF.

The sample holds a few counts of this clonotype. The chain links TRBV4-1 to TRBJ2-7; D possibly corresponds to TRBD2 (6 bases). In germline, CDR1 is MGHRA, CDR2 YSYEKL. The CDR3 runs to 13 residues. Between the trimmed V and J ends, which lost 5 bases and 2 bases, there was a span of 10 bases. CDR3 region: CASSGGTTYEQYF. CDR3 nucleotides: TGCGCCAGCAGCGGCGGGACGACCTACGAGCAGTACTTC.

The sample holds many counts of this clonotype. In nucleotides, the CDR3 is TGCGCCAGCAGTGAGAAGACAAGGCGGGAAACAGTCTCCTACAATGAGCAGTTCTTC. Translating it yields CASSEKTRRETVSYNEQFF. The chain has TRBV10-1 and TRBJ2-1; TRBD2 is a possible D gene (6 bases). Trimming cost V 2 bases and J 0 bases, with 20 bases left between them. Germline lookup yields CDR1 WNHNN and CDR2 SYGVQD (reference sequence). The CDR3 is made up of 19 amino acids.

This clonotype has ten or more counts. The chain has TRBV12-3 or TRBV12-4 and TRBJ1-2, with D perhaps matching TRBD1 (5 bases). The CDR3 consists of 15 residues. Between the trimmed V and J ends, which lost 8 bases and 4 bases, there was a span of 20 bases. CDR3 amino acids: CASASGGSGFYGYTF. The CDR3, as DNA: TGTGCCAGCGCTTCAGGAGGGTCAGGGTTCTATGGCTACACCTTC.

This clonotype was seen more than once but under ten times. In DNA, the CDR3 is TGTGCCAGCGCGGCCGGACAGGGGGATCAGCCCCAGCATTTT. It translates to CASAAGQGDQPQHF. The chain joins TRBV7-2 to TRBJ1-5, with TRBD1 identical over 10 bases. This CDR3 comprises 14 residues. The J segment lost 5 bases and the V segment lost 8 bases, leaving 6 bases of the junction unmatched. Germline CDR1 SGHTA, CDR2 FQGNSA. The complete variable domain, with remaining parts taken from reference TRBV7-2 and TRBJ1-5, reads GAGVSQSPSNKVTEKGKDVELRCDPISGHTALYWYRQSLGQGLEFLIYFQGNSAPDKSGLPSDRFSAERTGGSVSTLTIQRTQQEDSAVYLCASAAGQGDQPQHFGDGTRLSIL.

This chain joins TRBV7-9 and TRBJ1-1, with D maybe TRBD1 (5 bases). Trimming took 8 bases from V and 0 from J, leaving 13 bases between them. CDR3 length: 14 residues. The V gene's germline CDR1 is SEHNR and CDR2 FQNEAQ (reference sequence). Here the CDR3 DNA reads TGTGCCAGCCTACTAGGGGCAGTGAACACTGAAGCTTTCTTT. As protein: CASLLGAVNTEAFF.

Many counts were recorded for this clonotype. The V call is TRBV11-1, the J call TRBJ2-1; 9 bases map to TRBD1. The ends lost 5 bases at V and 6 bases at J; junction bases unmatched: 8. CDR3 length: 15 amino acids. The germline gives CDR1 SGHAT, CDR2 FQDESV (reference sequence). DNA for the CDR3: TGTGCCAGCAGCCCCGGGACAGGGTGGTCCAATGAGCAGTTCTTC. It translates to CASSPGTGWSNEQFF.